This T cell receptor (beta chain) originates from a study of blood T cell repertoires in COVID-19. Assay used: immunoSEQ multiplex PCR; TCRdb lists only in-frame clones, some missing. The sample lists 45,000 to 55,000 clones, about three quarters occurring once. This receptor was obtained from a human donor with active or convalescent COVID-19. The donor label of this sample is uncertain. Sequences were obtained from peripheral blood.

CDR3 residues: CASRGGGETQYF. CDR3 nucleotide sequence: TGTGCCAGCAGAGGGGGCGGTGAGACCCAGTACTTC. V usage is TRBV2 and J usage is TRBJ2-5; 7 bases are shared with TRBD1. V shed 6 bases and J 5 bases; nucleotides not matched to a gene: 3. CDR3 size: 12 residues. Per germline, CDR1 SNHLY and CDR2 FYNNEI.